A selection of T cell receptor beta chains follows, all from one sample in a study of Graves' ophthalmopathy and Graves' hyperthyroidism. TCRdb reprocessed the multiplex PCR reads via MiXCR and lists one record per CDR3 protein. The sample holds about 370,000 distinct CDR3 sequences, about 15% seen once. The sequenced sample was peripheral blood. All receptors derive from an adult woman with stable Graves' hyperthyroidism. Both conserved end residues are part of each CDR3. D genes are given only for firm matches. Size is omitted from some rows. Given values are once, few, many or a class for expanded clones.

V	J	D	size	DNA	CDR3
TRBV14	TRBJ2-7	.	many	TGTGCCAGCAGCCAAGTCGCGAGCTCCTACGAGCAGTACTTC	CASSQVASSYEQYF
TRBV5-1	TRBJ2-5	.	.	TGCGCCAGCAGCAATTCGTCCAGAGAGGTGGAGACCCAGTACTTC	CASSNSSREVETQYF
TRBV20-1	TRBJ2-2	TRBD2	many	TGCAGTGCTAGAGAGAGGACTAGCGGGTACACCGGGGAGCTGTTTTTT	CSARERTSGYTGELFF
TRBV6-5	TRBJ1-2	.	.	TGTGCCAGCAGTTACTCAGGCCAGCCCATCTATGGCTACACCTTC	CASSYSGQPIYGYTF
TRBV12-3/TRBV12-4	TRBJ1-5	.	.	TGTGCCAGCAGTGTAGCCACCCGCAGGGGTAGCAATCAGCCCCAGCATTTT	CASSVATRRGSNQPQHF
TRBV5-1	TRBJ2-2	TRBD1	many	TGCGCCAGTCAATACAGGGGCCGCCGAGCCACCGGGGAGCTGTTTTTT	CASQYRGRRATGELFF
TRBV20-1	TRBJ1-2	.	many	TGCAGTGCTAGTCACCCAGGGACTACACGCTACACCTTC	CSASHPGTTRYTF
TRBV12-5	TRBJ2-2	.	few	TGTGCTAGTGGTTTGGTAGTTGACCTAAGGAGGACCGGGGAGCTGTTTTTT	CASGLVVDLRRTGELFF
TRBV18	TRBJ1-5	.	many	TGTGCCAGCTCCCTTACGGGAGGGCCGCCCCAGCATTTT	CASSLTGGPPQHF
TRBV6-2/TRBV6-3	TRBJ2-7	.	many	TGTGCCAGCAGTTACGGCGATAGCTCCTACGAGCAGTACTTC	CASSYGDSSYEQYF
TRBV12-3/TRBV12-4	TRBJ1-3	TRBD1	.	TGTGCCATCAGGGGGACGAGAAACACCATATATTTT	CAIRGTRNTIYF
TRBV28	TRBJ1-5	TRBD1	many	TGTGCCAGCAGTCCGGGACAGCTCTTCAATCAGCCCCAGCATTTT	CASSPGQLFNQPQHF
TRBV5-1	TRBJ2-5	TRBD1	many	TGCGCCAGCAGCCCCTTCGACAGGGGAGGTGAGACCCAGTACTTC	CASSPFDRGGETQYF
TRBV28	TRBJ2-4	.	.	TGTGCCAGCAGTTCCTACCCCGGAACCCGACAGAAAAACATTAAGTACTTC	CASSSYPGTRQKNIKYF
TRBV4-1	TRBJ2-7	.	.	TGCGCCAGCAGTAGGACGGCTGAATCCTACGAGCAGTACTTC	CASSRTAESYEQYF
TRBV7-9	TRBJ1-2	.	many	TGTGCCAGCAGCTCCCCACCCCGTAACTATGGCTACACCTTC	CASSSPPRNYGYTF
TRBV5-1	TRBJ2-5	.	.	TGCGCCAGCAGCCTGAGCGTAGCCGAGGGGGAGACCCAGTACTTC	CASSLSVAEGETQYF
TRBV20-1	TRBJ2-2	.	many	TGCAGTGCTAGAGGGGGTAGAGGGCTGTTTTTT	CSARGGRGLFF
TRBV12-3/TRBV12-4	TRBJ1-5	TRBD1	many	TGTGCCAGCAGTTTGGGCTGGGGACAGACCTTTAGCAATCAGCCCCAGCATTTT	CASSLGWGQTFSNQPQHF
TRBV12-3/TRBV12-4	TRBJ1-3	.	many	TGTGCGGACGGGCACTCTGGAAACACCATATATTTT	CADGHSGNTIYF
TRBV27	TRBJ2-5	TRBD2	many	TGTGCCAGCAACCCCCGTGCGGGAGCCTGGGAGACCCAGTACTTC	CASNPRAGAWETQYF
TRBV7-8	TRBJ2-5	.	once	TGTGCCAGCACTAGTAGTAAGACCCAGTACTTC	CASTSSKTQYF
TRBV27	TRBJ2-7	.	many	TGTGCCAGCAGTTTATCTCCTTACTCCTACGAGCAGTACTTC	CASSLSPYSYEQYF
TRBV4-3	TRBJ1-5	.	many	TGCGCCAGCAGCCAAGATGGGATTCAGCCCCAGCATTTT	CASSQDGIQPQHF
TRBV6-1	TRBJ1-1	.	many	TGTGCCAGCAGAATGGGGGGGGCGGACACTGAAGCTTTCTTT	CASRMGGADTEAFF
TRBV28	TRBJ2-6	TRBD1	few	TGTGCCGGCAGTCCCGGGACAGGGCTCCTCTGGGGGGCCAACGTCCTGACTTTC	CAGSPGTGLLWGANVLTF
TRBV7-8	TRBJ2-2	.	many	TGTGCCAGCAGCTTTTCAGGGAACACCGGGGAGCTGTTTTTT	CASSFSGNTGELFF
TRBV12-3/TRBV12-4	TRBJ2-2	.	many	TGTGCCAGCAGTTTAGCGCTGACTAACCCGAACACCGGGGAGCTGTTTTTT	CASSLALTNPNTGELFF